Below, 14 T cell receptor beta chains from the same sample are listed, as sequenced in a study of blood T cells in healthy people across ages (dated by TCRdb to between 2014 and 2017). Library creation used 5' RACE. Sequenced using an Illumina HiSeq 2500. A second roughly 7 to 11 cycle PCR used a sample-barcoded 5' primer and a J-beta primer mix. TCRdb handled the public reads itself, with Q25 trimming in fastp and clone calling in MiXCR, and kept productive beta chains. CDR3 protein duplicates are merged, each entry listing the most common genes and DNA. The sample table holds 550,000 to 650,000 distinct CDR3 sequences, of which less than 35% were seen once. 15% to 18% of the sample is in the top ten clones. Sequencing was done on a sample of blood. Receptor source: a woman of 80 years or more in good health.

As to this clonotype: A much larger clone lies a single base off, so this may be a read error. The chain is built from TRBV12-3 or TRBV12-4 and TRBJ2-7; 13 positions agree with TRBD2. The length of the CDR3 is 16 residues. The junction had 7 bases not matched to a gene; V was cut back by 1 base and J by 7 bases. Here the CDR3 DNA reads TGTGCCAGCAGTTTAGAACTAGCGGGGGGGCCGGGTGAGCAGTACTTC. Its translation is CASSLELAGGPGEQYF.

With regard to this clonotype: One end of the junction is discordant with germline, which a read error may explain. The V call is TRBV5-3, the J call TRBJ2-7; 7 bases line up with TRBD2. TRBV5-3 is flagged as an ORF with uncertain function. This CDR3 spans 16 amino acids. The CDR3 coding sequence is TGTGCCAGCAGCTTGGAAGGTGGCGGGAGTTCCTACGAGCAGTACTTC. This translates into CASSLEGGGSSYEQYF.

This clonotype appeared a few times. Being one base from a much bigger clone, this may be a read error. The genes are TRBV7-2 and TRBJ2-1; unclear D gene. This CDR3 region has 13 residues. Germline loops: CDR1 SGHTA, CDR2 FQGNSA. For the CDR3, the DNA is TGTGCCAGCAGCTCCCTACTTGACAATGGGCAGTTCTTC. Protein sequence: CASSSLLDNGQFF.

Points on this clonotype: A much larger clonotype is one base distant, so this may be a read error. The CDR3 coding sequence is TGTGCCAGCAGTCGAAGACTAGCGTTTAATCTGAGGAATGAGCAGTTCTTC. Translating it yields CASSRRLAFNLRNEQFF. The chain combines TRBV6-1 with TRBJ2-1; TRBD2 matches 8 bases. There are 17 residues in the CDR3. CDR1 MNHNS and CDR2 SASEGT come from the germline V gene. The J segment lost 7 bases and the V segment lost 5 bases, leaving 16 bases of the junction unmatched.

The chain has TRBV4-3 and TRBJ2-1, with TRBD2 matching 10 bases. The J segment lost 4 bases and the V segment lost 4 bases, leaving 10 bases of the junction unmatched. This CDR3 has 17 residues. The germline CDR1 and CDR2 sequences are LGHNA and YSLEER. CDR3 residues: CASSRKPGTSVYNEQFF. For the CDR3, the DNA is TGCGCCAGCAGCCGTAAGCCTGGGACTAGCGTTTACAATGAGCAGTTCTTC.

In this sample, this clonotype turned up once. This chain uses TRBV7-9 with TRBJ2-7; D not certain. CDR3 size: 14 residues. The V gene lost 1 base and the J gene lost 10 bases, with 17 bases spanning the gap. Per the germline V gene, CDR1 is SEHNR and CDR2 is FQNEAQ (reference sequence). The CDR3 reads CASSLGTNLGDQYF. DNA of the CDR3: TGTGCCAGCAGCTTAGGCACTAATCTGGGCGATCAGTACTTC. Full variable domain (rest looked up from reference TRBV7-9 and TRBJ2-7): DTGVSQNPRHKITKRGQNVTFRCDPISEHNRLYWYRQTLGQGPEFLTYFQNEAQLEKSRLLSDRFSAERPKGSFSTLEIQRTEQGDSAMYLCASSLGTNLGDQYFGPGTRLTVT.

With respect to this clonotype: A much bigger clone sits one base away, suggesting this may be a read error. The gene calls are TRBV20-1 and TRBJ2-7; 7 bases are shared with TRBD1. Germline loops: CDR1 DFQATT, CDR2 SNEGSKA (reference sequence). The CDR3 covers 14 residues. CDR3 sequence: CGAKQGNNIHEQYF. In DNA form, the CDR3 reads TGCGGTGCCAAACAGGGGAATAACATCCACGAGCAGTACTTC.

This clonotype was observed many times. The V gene is TRBV6-2 or TRBV6-3, the J gene TRBJ2-5, with a weak D call TRBD1 (5 bases). Trimming pared 7 bases from V and 0 bases from J, leaving 15 bases between. The germline CDR1 and CDR2 sequences are MNHEY and SVGEGT. The CDR3 has 15 amino acids. The CDR3 here is CASTLGTRDQETQYF. The CDR3 DNA reads as TGTGCCAGCACCCTCGGAACCAGGGACCAAGAGACCCAGTACTTC.

This clonotype appeared many times. The chain links TRBV7-9 to TRBJ1-1; maybe TRBD1 (5 bases). Germline V gene lookup returns CDR1 SEHNR and CDR2 FQNEAQ (reference sequence). V lost 1 base to trimming and J lost 5 bases, with 8 bases between them. This CDR3 comprises 13 residues. CDR3 in DNA: TGTGCCAGCAGCTTAGAACGGGGGACTGAAGCTTTCTTT. As protein: CASSLERGTEAFF.

The genes are TRBV30 and TRBJ1-4; 7 bases match TRBD1. The CDR3 has 11 amino acids. The germline V gene has CDR1 GTSNPN and CDR2 SVGIG (reference sequence). After removal of 1 base from V and 12 bases from J, the junction contained 2 bases not matched to a gene. CDR3 in DNA: TGTGCCTGGAGTGAGGGGGCAGAACTGTTTTTT. It encodes CAWSEGAELFF.

The genes are TRBV20-1 and TRBJ2-1; 7 nucleotides agree with TRBD1. V was pared by 3 bases and J by 5 bases, with 4 bases of the junction left unmatched. Germline V gives CDR1 DFQATT, CDR2 SNEGSKA (reference sequence). This CDR3 contains 13 residues. CDR3 in DNA: TGCAGTGCTAGGGGGGACAGAGACAATGAGCAGTTCTTC. Its protein is CSARGDRDNEQFF.

A few counts support this clonotype. The V gene is TRBV20-1, the J gene TRBJ1-4; D unclear. Germline V lookup: CDR1 DFQATT, CDR2 SNEGSKA (reference sequence). CDR3 length: 14 amino acids. Trimming pared 5 bases from V and 6 bases from J, leaving 16 bases between. CDR3: CSARLLSTDEKLFF. DNA of the CDR3: TGCAGTGCTCGCCTACTGAGCACTGATGAAAAACTGTTTTTT.

This clonotype was counted ten times or more. The chain recombines TRBV5-1 with TRBJ1-5; no firm D call. The CDR3 extends over 16 amino acids. With 4 bases removed from V and 2 bases from J, the gap between germline ends came to 16 bases. Germline V gene sequence: CDR1 SGHRS, CDR2 YFSETQ. DNA for the CDR3: TGCGCCAGCAGCCCCGAGGACCTCTCGGGCAATCAGCCCCAGCATTTT. Translation: CASSPEDLSGNQPQHF.

There are many counts of this clonotype. The J gene is TRBJ2-7, the V gene TRBV5-1, with 7 bases fitting TRBD1. V lost 0 bases and J lost 3; bases outside the gene matches: 3. The CDR3 consists of 14 residues. Per the germline V gene, CDR1 is SGHRS and CDR2 is YFSETQ. Here the CDR3 DNA reads TGCGCCAGCAGCTTGGCGGCAGGGGGCTACGAGCAGTACTTC. Encoded protein: CASSLAAGGYEQYF.